The sequence of this T cell receptor (beta chain) was determined in a study of a mutant IDH1 vaccine in newly diagnosed glioma. Study-wide background: Patients' prior therapy spanned radiotherapy, temozolomide, or both; most underwent both.

The time point here: baseline, week 1 (first vaccination visit). Treatment of the sample: pre-vaccination baseline after standard-of-care therapy. Data came from immunoSEQ multiplex PCR; TCRdb stores just in-frame clones and leaves some out. The table lists some 90,000 clones, over 75% of them singletons. This CDR3 region has 15 residues. CDR1 WNHNN and CDR2 SYGVQD come from the germline V gene (reference sequence). V trimming: 6 bases; J trimming: 1 base; junction bases outside the gene matches: 8. The sample consisted of PBMCs, taken from a glioma patient treated with radiotherapy, temozolomide or both. The TCR sequence derives from a man aged 35 to 55 with glioma. Some clones in this sample may be carry-over from other donors' samples. The chain has TRBV10-1 and TRBJ2-5; 7 nucleotides align to TRBD2. This CDR3 reads CASSKGSSGQETQYF. CDR3 sequence (DNA): TGCGCCAGCAGCAAGGGATCTAGCGGCCAAGAGACCCAGTACTTC.